This record concerns one T cell receptor (beta chain) sequence. Its antigen is undetermined. Per the original data handling: Lowest detectable productive clonotype frequency was 2.59 x 10-5. Sequenced by immunoSEQ multiplex PCR; TCRdb stores in-frame clones only, minus some. V and J calls and clone size are given by that table; D and trimming were obtained from the DNA. The sample yields fewer than 6,000 clones, over 70% seen once. This entry belongs to a study of STAT5B mutations in CD4+ large granular lymphocyte leukemia. Study in general: Cryopreserved patient cells were CD8-depleted, then anti-CD4 bead selected.

Study conclusions and caveats: 8/27 top patient clones versus 2/35 control clones were TRBV06-family.

Trimming took off 6 bases at V and 1 base at J, with 9 bases between the two ends. CDR1 SEHNR and CDR2 FQNEAQ come from the germline V gene (reference sequence). The CDR3 runs 13 residues. The sequence was collected from a man older than 75 with CD4+ T-cell large granular lymphocyte leukemia. The chain links TRBV7-9 to TRBJ1-1, with D possibly being TRBD1 (5 bases). The sequenced sample was PBMCs. The CDR3 loop reads CASRLQANTEAFF. CDR3 in DNA: TGTGCCAGCAGATTACAGGCGAACACTGAAGCTTTCTTT.